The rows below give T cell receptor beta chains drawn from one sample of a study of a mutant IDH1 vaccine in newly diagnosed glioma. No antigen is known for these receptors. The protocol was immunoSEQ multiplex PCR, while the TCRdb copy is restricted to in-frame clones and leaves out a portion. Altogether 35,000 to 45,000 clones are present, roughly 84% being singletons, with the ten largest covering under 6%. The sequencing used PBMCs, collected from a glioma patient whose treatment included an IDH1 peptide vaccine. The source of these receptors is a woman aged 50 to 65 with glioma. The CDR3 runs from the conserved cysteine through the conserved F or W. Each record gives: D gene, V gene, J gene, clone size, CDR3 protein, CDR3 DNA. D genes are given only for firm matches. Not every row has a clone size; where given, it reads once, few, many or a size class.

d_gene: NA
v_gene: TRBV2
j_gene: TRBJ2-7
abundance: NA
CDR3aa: CVHPGLQLYEQYF
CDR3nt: TGTGTTCACCCGGGACTCCAACTCTACGAGCAGTACTTC

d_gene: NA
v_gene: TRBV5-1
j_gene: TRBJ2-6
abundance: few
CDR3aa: CASSSDRLSGANVLTF
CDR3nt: TGCGCCAGCAGCTCGGACCGCCTCTCTGGGGCCAACGTCCTGACTTTC

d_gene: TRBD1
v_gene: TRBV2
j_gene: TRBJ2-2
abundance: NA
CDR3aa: CASSGTGMATGELFF
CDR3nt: TGTGCCAGCAGCGGGACAGGGATGGCCACCGGGGAGCTGTTTTTT

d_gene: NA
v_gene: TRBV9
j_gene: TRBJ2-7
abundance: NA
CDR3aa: CASSVNTGTPAYEQYF
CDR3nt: TGTGCCAGCAGCGTTAACACCGGGACCCCCGCCTACGAGCAGTACTTC

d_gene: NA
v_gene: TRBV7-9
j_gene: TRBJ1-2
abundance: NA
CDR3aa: CASSLVRGNYGYTF
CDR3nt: TGTGCCAGCAGCTTAGTCCGGGGGAACTATGGCTACACCTTC

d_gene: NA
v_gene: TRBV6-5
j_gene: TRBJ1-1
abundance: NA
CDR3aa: CASSTEQGSPEAFF
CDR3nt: TGTGCCAGCAGTACAGAACAGGGATCCCCTGAAGCTTTCTTT

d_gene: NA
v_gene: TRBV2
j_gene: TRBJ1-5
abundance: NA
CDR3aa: CASSEGEGQPQHF
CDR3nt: TGTGCCAGCAGTGAAGGGGAGGGTCAGCCCCAGCATTTT

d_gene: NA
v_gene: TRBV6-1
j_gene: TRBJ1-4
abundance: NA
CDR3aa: CASSGTGISEKLFF
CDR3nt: TGTGCCAGCAGTGGAACAGGGATAAGTGAAAAACTGTTTTTT

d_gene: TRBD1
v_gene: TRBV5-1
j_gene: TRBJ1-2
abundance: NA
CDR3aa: CASSLGFGTGGFYGYTF
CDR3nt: TGCGCCAGCAGCTTGGGGTTTGGGACAGGGGGCTTCTATGGCTACACCTTC

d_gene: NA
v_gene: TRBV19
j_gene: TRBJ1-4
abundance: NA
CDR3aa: CASSIHSPTNEKLFF
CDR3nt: TGTGCCAGTAGTATCCATTCACCAACTAATGAAAAACTGTTTTTT

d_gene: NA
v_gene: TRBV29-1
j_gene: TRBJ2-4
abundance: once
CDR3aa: CSVDTSHLGKNIQYF
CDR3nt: TGCAGCGTTGACACGTCCCACCTGGGCAAAAACATTCAGTACTTC

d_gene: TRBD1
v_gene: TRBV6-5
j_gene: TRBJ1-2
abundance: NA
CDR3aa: CASSWDRNYGYTF
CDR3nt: TGTGCCAGCAGTTGGGACAGAAACTATGGCTACACCTTC

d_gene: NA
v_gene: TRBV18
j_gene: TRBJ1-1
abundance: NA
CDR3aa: CASSPPLLNTEAFF
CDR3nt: TGTGCCAGCTCACCACCGCTCCTAAACACTGAAGCTTTCTTT

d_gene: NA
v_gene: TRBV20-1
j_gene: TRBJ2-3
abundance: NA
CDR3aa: CSASNVDTQYF
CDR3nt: TGCAGTGCTTCGAACGTAGATACGCAGTATTTT

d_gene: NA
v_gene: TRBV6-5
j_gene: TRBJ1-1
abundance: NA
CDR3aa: CASSYVRNMRTEAFF
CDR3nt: TGTGCCAGCAGTTACGTCAGGAACATGAGAACTGAAGCTTTCTTT

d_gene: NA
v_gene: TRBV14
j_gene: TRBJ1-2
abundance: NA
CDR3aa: CASSQSAISAGGYTF
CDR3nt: TGTGCCAGCAGTCAATCCGCCATATCAGCAGGTGGCTACACCTTC

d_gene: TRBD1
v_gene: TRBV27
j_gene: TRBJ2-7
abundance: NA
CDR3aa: CASSPYRGTYEQYF
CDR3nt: TGTGCCAGCAGTCCCTACAGGGGGACCTACGAGCAGTACTTC

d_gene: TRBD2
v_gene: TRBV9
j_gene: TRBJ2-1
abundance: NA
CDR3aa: CASSVVVAGGSNEQFF
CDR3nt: TGTGCCAGCAGCGTAGTAGTGGCCGGGGGGAGCAATGAGCAGTTCTTC

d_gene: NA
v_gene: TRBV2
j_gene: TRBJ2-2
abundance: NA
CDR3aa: CASSRVWNTGELFF
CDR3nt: TGTGCCAGCAGCAGAGTCTGGAACACCGGGGAGCTGTTTTTT

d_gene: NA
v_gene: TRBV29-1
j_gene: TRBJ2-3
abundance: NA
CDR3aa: CSVVRQGKSTDTQYF
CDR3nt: TGCAGCGTTGTAAGGCAGGGGAAGTCCACAGATACGCAGTATTTT

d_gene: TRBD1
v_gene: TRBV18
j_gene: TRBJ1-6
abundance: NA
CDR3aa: CASSPGTGVGSPLHF
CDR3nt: TGTGCCAGCTCACCAGGGACAGGGGTCGGTTCACCCCTCCACTTT

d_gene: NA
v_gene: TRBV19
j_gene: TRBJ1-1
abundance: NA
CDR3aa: CASSWGRLNTEAFF
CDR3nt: TGTGCCAGTAGCTGGGGCAGGCTGAACACTGAAGCTTTCTTT

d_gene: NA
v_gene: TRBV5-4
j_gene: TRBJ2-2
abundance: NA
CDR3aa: CASSLDTGELFF
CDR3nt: TGTGCCAGCAGCTTGGACACCGGGGAGCTGTTTTTT